This T cell receptor (beta chain) is from a study of blood T cell repertoires in COVID-19. Study summary: Both acute and convalescent COVID-19 samples were obtained from the United States, Italy and Spain. From T cells, B-cell-depleted T cells, or PBMCs came the material, which was cDNA or gDNA.

The germline V gene encodes CDR1 SGHDT and CDR2 YYEEEE. The CDR3 runs to 15 residues. The V gene end was trimmed by 4 bases and the J gene end by 3 bases; junction bases not matched to a gene: 8. This clone was counted a few times. Per the original data handling: Reference gene primers were amplified, and this amplification served to estimate nucleated cell counts. TCRdb keeps only in-frame clones here, not all; method: immunoSEQ multiplex PCR. For V, J and clone size, that table is used; D and trimming come from the DNA. This table holds 140,000 or so clones, under 80% found once. The rearrangement links TRBV5-6 to TRBJ2-7, with 9 bases that match TRBD1. This TCR was recovered from a man between 60 and 70 years old with acute or convalescent COVID-19. Sequencing used peripheral blood. For the CDR3, the DNA is TGTGCCAGCAGCACCGGGACAGGGTCGTACTACGAGCAGTACTTC. It translates to CASSTGTGSYYEQYF. The whole variable domain, filled in from reference TRBV5-6 and TRBJ2-7, reads DAGVTQSPTHLIKTRGQQVTLRCSPKSGHDTVSWYQQALGQGPQFIFQYYEEEERQRGNFPDRFSGHQFPNYSSELNVNALLLGDSALYLCASSTGTGSYYEQYFGPGTRLTVT.